These T cell receptor beta chains were read from a single sample in a study of OX40 agonist ivuxolimab in advanced cancers. The repertoire was sequenced with immunoSEQ multiplex PCR; TCRdb's copy has only in-frame clones and lacks some. There are some 85,000 clones in the sample; over 75% occur only once, and 0.6% to 0.9% lies in the top ten. The sample consisted of CD4+ or CD8+ T cells sorted from blood, taken in a trial of the OX40 agonist ivuxolimab. These receptors were collected from an adult with an advanced solid tumor such as melanoma, head and neck, liver or kidney cancer. Both conserved end residues are part of each CDR3. The D gene is left open where the match is weak.

v_gene	j_gene	d_gene	CDR3nt	CDR3aa
TRBV9	TRBJ1-2	NA	TGTGCCAGCAGCCTCCTCGGGGGGGCGAGTGGGTATGGCCACACCTTC	CASSLLGGASGYGHTF
TRBV19	TRBJ1-2	TRBD1	TGTGCCAGTAGTCTACCGACAGGGGGAGATCCTCTTGGAGGCTACACCTTC	CASSLPTGGDPLGGYTF
TRBV4-3	TRBJ1-3	TRBD1	TGCGCCAGCACTCCCGACAGGGACTATGGAAACACCATATATTTT	CASTPDRDYGNTIYF
TRBV6-6	TRBJ1-2	NA	TGTGCCAGCAGCTCAACAGGGTATTCGGAAGGCTACACCTTC	CASSSTGYSEGYTF
TRBV7-9	TRBJ1-2	NA	TGTGCCAGCAGCTTAGCCCGGGATGGCTACACCTTC	CASSLARDGYTF
TRBV25-1	TRBJ1-1	TRBD1	TGTGCCAGCAGTGACATCGGGTGGGGGGACAGTGAAGCTTTCTTT	CASSDIGWGDSEAFF
TRBV30	TRBJ1-5	NA	TGTGCCTGGAGTGGAGGAGGCAATCAGCCCCAGCATTTT	CAWSGGGNQPQHF
TRBV29-1	TRBJ2-3	NA	TGCAGCGTCAGAGACCACCCCACGGATACGCAGTATTTT	CSVRDHPTDTQYF
TRBV6-1	TRBJ2-7	TRBD2	TGTGCCAGCACCGAACAGGGACTAGGGTCCTACGAGCAGTACTTC	CASTEQGLGSYEQYF
TRBV18	TRBJ2-2	NA	TGTGCCAGCTCCCAATACGGGACTCTCACCGGGGAGCTGTTTTTT	CASSQYGTLTGELFF
TRBV2	TRBJ1-1	NA	TGTGCCAGCAGCACGGACAGGAACACTGAAGCTTTCTTT	CASSTDRNTEAFF
TRBV19	TRBJ1-6	NA	TGTGCCAGTAGTATGTTGCGGGGAACGGGGGGCCCCCTCCACTTT	CASSMLRGTGGPLHF
TRBV5-4	TRBJ1-1	NA	TGTGCCAGCAGCGGTGGACCGTCTGAAGCTTTCTTT	CASSGGPSEAFF
TRBV12-5	TRBJ2-2	NA	TGTGCTAGTGTCCTACAGAACGCGAACACCGGGGAGCTGTTTTTT	CASVLQNANTGELFF